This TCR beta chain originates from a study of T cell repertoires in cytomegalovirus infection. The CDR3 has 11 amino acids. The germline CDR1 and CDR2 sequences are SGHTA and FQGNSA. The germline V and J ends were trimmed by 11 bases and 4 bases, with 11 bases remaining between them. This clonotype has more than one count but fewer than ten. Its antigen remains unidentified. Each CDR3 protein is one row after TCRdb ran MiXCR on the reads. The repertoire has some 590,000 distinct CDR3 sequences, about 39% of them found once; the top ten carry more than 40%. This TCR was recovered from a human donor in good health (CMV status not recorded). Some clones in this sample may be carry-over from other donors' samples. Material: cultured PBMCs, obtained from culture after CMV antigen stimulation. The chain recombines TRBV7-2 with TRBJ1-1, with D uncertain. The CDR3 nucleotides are TGTGCCTCCATGCTAGCCACTGAAGCTTTCTTT. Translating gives CASMLATEAFF.